This T cell receptor beta chain originates from a study of human T cells and chemical hapten exposure. Library preparation tagged each individual cDNA molecule with a unique molecular identifier. Using its own MiXCR run on the RACE reads, TCRdb lists one record per CDR3 protein. Of about 360,000 distinct CDR3 sequences listed, roughly 4.8% are singletons. V lost 8 bases, J lost 0 bases, and 11 bases stayed unmatched. This CDR3 is built from 17 residues. The germline V gene encodes CDR1 MNHEY and CDR2 SVGEGT. Time point specified: patch test 1, 2 weeks after DPC sensitization. The treatment here: therapeutic diphenylcyclopropenone sensitization with weekly scalp DPC. This clonotype was seen repeatedly, ten times or more. Its specificity is not known. General study points: In comparison with controls, expanded TCRs gave rise to a significantly larger number of large CDR3 similarity clusters.

The clonotype originates from a woman aged 45-60 years with alopecia areata. Some clones in this sample may be carry-over from other donors' samples. This specimen was whole blood, taken in connection with sensitization to the hapten diphenylcyclopropenone (DPC). This chain uses TRBV6-2 or TRBV6-3 with TRBJ1-5, with 9 bases aligning to TRBD1. CDR3 sequence reads: CASSKDRGINSNQPQHF. DNA for the CDR3: TGTGCCAGCTCTAAGGACAGGGGAATTAATAGCAATCAGCCCCAGCATTTT.